This T cell receptor beta chain stems from a study of T cell changes during pregnancy in multiple sclerosis. The CDR3 contains 16 residues. Germline V gene data show CDR1 as SGHRS and CDR2 as YFSETQ. The V gene end was trimmed by 4 bases and the J gene end by 5 bases; junction bases not matched to a gene: 11. Method: immunoSEQ multiplex PCR; TCRdb's copy keeps in-frame clones and lacks some. The sample carries some 38,000 clones, 90% to 95% recorded once. This clonotype was sampled from a female donor in good health, enrolled as a control in a pregnancy study. This chain joins TRBV5-1 and TRBJ2-2; TRBD1 matches 7 bases. The material was CD4+ T cells from peripheral blood mononuclear cells, obtained in the second trimester of pregnancy. In nucleotides, the CDR3 is TGCGCCAGCAGCGCTTCCGGGACAGCTAGGACCGGGGAGCTGTTTTTT. Translation: CASSASGTARTGELFF.